These 21 T cell receptor beta chains were all obtained from the same sample, sequenced in a study of early T cells in non-severe SARS-CoV-2 infection. In TCRdb, the 5' RACE reads were re-called with MiXCR into one record per CDR3 protein. The sample has about 62,000 distinct CDR3 sequences, 7.5% to 10% seen once; the top ten hold roughly 1.2%. Sample: whole blood. These receptors were collected from an adult who was a healthcare worker with PCR-confirmed SARS-CoV-2 infection or an uninfected control (not recorded which).

The CDR3 is CASTDGRGVNEKLFF. CDR3 nucleotides: TGTGCCAGTACCGATGGGCGGGGAGTTAATGAAAAACTGTTTTTT. This sequence joins TRBV19 and TRBJ1-4; D gene ambiguous. Germline V gene sequence: CDR1 LNHDA, CDR2 SQIVND (reference sequence). The CDR3 runs 15 residues. The V end was cut by 7 bases, the J end by 4 bases, with 16 bases between.

This clonotype came up many times. The rearrangement uses TRBV11-2 and TRBJ2-5; TRBD2 aligns across 7 bases. Unmatched junction bases numbered 6, after V lost 1 base and J lost 1 base. Germline V lookup: CDR1 SGHAT, CDR2 FQNNGV. The CDR3 has 16 amino acids. CDR3 amino acids: CASSLGNLAGQETQYF. The CDR3 nucleotides are TGTGCCAGCAGCTTAGGCAACTTAGCGGGCCAAGAGACCCAGTACTTC.

This clonotype has a count of ten or more. The chain is built from TRBV11-2 and TRBJ1-1; D might be TRBD1 (5 bases). The V gene lost 5 bases and the J gene lost 4 bases, with 14 bases spanning the gap. This CDR3 is 14 amino acids long. Germline CDR1 and CDR2: SGHAT and FQNNGV. The CDR3 is CASSRGTRSTEAFF. CDR3 nucleotides: TGTGCCAGCAGCCGGGGGACCCGGAGCACTGAAGCTTTCTTT.

This clonotype was observed a handful of times. The V call is TRBV27, the J call TRBJ1-5; TRBD1 might be the D (5 bases). Germline values: CDR1 MNHEY, CDR2 SMNVEV (reference sequence). Deletions cut 4 bases from V and 3 bases from J, with 22 bases between. The CDR3 consists of 18 residues. The CDR3 DNA reads as TGTGCCAGCAGTTCCTTCGAGGGTTGGGGGTCCTACAATCAGCCCCAGCATTTT. It specifies CASSSFEGWGSYNQPQHF.

The chain recombines TRBV24-1 with TRBJ2-4; weak D call: TRBD1 (5 bases). The CDR3 has 16 residues. Germline CDR1 is KGHDR and CDR2 is SFDVKD. V was trimmed by 4 bases and J by 1 base, leaving 13 bases between them. CDR3: CATSEIGARAKNIQYF. Here the CDR3 DNA reads TGTGCCACCAGTGAAATTGGGGCTAGGGCCAAAAACATTCAGTACTTC.

Many counts were recorded for this clonotype. The gene calls are TRBV5-1 and TRBJ1-1; no clear D gene. The CDR3 is 14 amino acids. Germline V gene lookup returns CDR1 SGHRS and CDR2 YFSETQ. V was shortened by 0 bases and J by 1 base, with 7 bases between the two germline ends. The CDR3 here is CASSLGQKNTEAFF. The CDR3 region has the DNA TGCGCCAGCAGCTTGGGGCAGAAGAACACTGAAGCTTTCTTT.

This clonotype occurred a few times. The J gene is TRBJ2-4, the V gene TRBV9, with unresolved D. CDR3 length equals 15 residues. Germline V lookup: CDR1 SGDLS, CDR2 YYNGEE. Trimming stripped 4 bases from V and 1 base from J, with 12 bases between. This CDR3 reads CASSNGVSAKNIQYF. The CDR3 DNA follows: TGTGCCAGCAGCAATGGTGTCTCGGCCAAAAACATTCAGTACTTC.

The chain uses TRBV18 and TRBJ2-3; 7 bases agree with TRBD2. The CDR3 contains 17 residues. V was pared by 0 bases and J by 0 bases, with 6 bases of the junction left unmatched. The germline CDR1 and CDR2 sequences are KGHSH and LQKENI. CDR3: CASSPPSWGGSTDTQYF. The CDR3 nucleotides are TGTGCCAGCTCACCACCTTCTTGGGGGGGGAGCACAGATACGCAGTATTTT.

This clonotype has ten or more counts. This sequence joins TRBV7-9 and TRBJ1-5, with unresolved D. Trimming took off 3 bases at V and 6 bases at J, with 6 bases between the two ends. The V gene's germline CDR1 is SEHNR and CDR2 FQNEAQ (reference sequence). The CDR3 is 12 amino acids. CDR3 sequence: CASSFAGQPQHF. For the CDR3, the DNA is TGTGCCAGCAGCTTTGCGGGTCAGCCCCAGCATTTT. Full variable domain (outside the CDR3, taken from reference TRBV7-9 and TRBJ1-5): DTGVSQNPRHKITKRGQNVTFRCDPISEHNRLYWYRQTLGQGPEFLTYFQNEAQLEKSRLLSDRFSAERPKGSFSTLEIQRTEQGDSAMYLCASSFAGQPQHFGDGTRLSIL.

This clonotype was seen a handful of times. It is likely a read error, because the conserved phenylalanine at the end of the CDR3 is missing. For the CDR3, the DNA is TGCGCCAGCAGCCAAGGGATCGCTCGGAAAAGTAACTCTGGAAACACCATATATCTT. Translating gives CASSQGIARKSNSGNTIYL. V and J are TRBV4-1 and TRBJ1-3, with no clear D. Trimming cost V 1 base and J 0 bases, with 19 bases left between them. This CDR3 comprises 19 residues. The germline CDR1 and CDR2 sequences are MGHRA and YSYEKL.

This clonotype was counted between two and nine times. The genes are TRBV21-1 and TRBJ2-1. TRBV21-1 is designated a pseudogene. The CDR3 covers 17 residues. The CDR3 nucleotides read TGTGCCAGCAGCAAAGCCGCGCGTCTGAGCTCCTACAATGAGCAGTTCTTC. The encoded protein is CASSKAARLSSYNEQFF.

There are a few counts of this clonotype. The chain links TRBV11-2 to TRBJ2-3; a weak D match, TRBD2 (6 bases). The CDR3 runs to 14 residues. The V end lost 6 bases, the J end lost 1 base, and 11 bases lay between the germline ends. Germline V gives CDR1 SGHAT, CDR2 FQNNGV. The CDR3 sequence is CASSRRGRTDTQYF. The CDR3 coding sequence is TGTGCCAGCAGTCGGCGGGGACGCACAGATACGCAGTATTTT.

This clonotype came up many times. The chain recombines TRBV29-1 with TRBJ2-2, with D perhaps matching TRBD2 (5 bases). Germline V CDR1 and CDR2: SQVTM, ANQGSEA. V lost 4 bases to trimming and J lost 3 bases, with 18 bases between them. This CDR3 contains 16 residues. The CDR3 DNA sequence: TGCAGCGTTGGTAGCGCCTCCGGACGCTACACCGGGGAGCTGTTTTTT. Translation: CSVGSASGRYTGELFF.

The rearrangement links TRBV19 to TRBJ1-1, with unresolved D. Germline lookup yields CDR1 LNHDA and CDR2 SQIVND (reference sequence). The CDR3 is 11 amino acids. Deletions cut 7 bases from V and 7 bases from J, with 10 bases between. CDR3 region: CASTNRGEAFF. The CDR3, as DNA: TGTGCCAGTACCAACCGTGGTGAAGCTTTCTTT.

V is TRBV6-6 and J is TRBJ1-4; possibly TRBD1 for D (6 bases). Germline CDR1 MNHNY, CDR2 SVGAGI (reference sequence). The length of the CDR3 is 15 residues. The germline V and J ends were trimmed by 7 bases and 0 bases, with 12 bases remaining between them. CDR3 nucleotide sequence: TGTGCCAGCAAGACAGGTGATTCAACTAATGAAAAACTGTTTTTT. It specifies CASKTGDSTNEKLFF.

V gene TRBV5-1 combines with J gene TRBJ2-5, with D unclear. Germline CDR1 reads SGHRS; CDR2 reads YFSETQ. The CDR3 is made up of 17 amino acids. V lost 0 bases, J lost 13 bases, and 28 bases lay in between. The CDR3 DNA sequence: TGCGCCAGCAGCTTGGCAGTCGGGTTTAGCAACCTTCAACCTATGTACTTC. Protein sequence: CASSLAVGFSNLQPMYF. The entire variable domain, with the rest obtained from reference TRBV5-1 and TRBJ2-5, is as follows: KAGVTQTPRYLIKTRGQQVTLSCSPISGHRSVSWYQQTPGQGLQFLFEYFSETQRNKGNFPGRFSGRQFSNSRSEMNVSTLELGDSALYLCASSLAVGFSNLQPMYFGPGTRLLVL.

The chain carries TRBV2 and TRBJ1-6; D not resolved. Trimming cost V 9 bases and J 8 bases, with 11 bases left between them. CDR3 size: 12 residues. Germline V gene lookup returns CDR1 SNHLY and CDR2 FYNNEI. The CDR3 protein is CASGRAHSPLHF. The CDR3 nucleotides read TGTGCCAGTGGGCGGGCCCATTCACCCCTCCACTTT.

The chain recombines TRBV6-6 with TRBJ1-5; D not certain. This CDR3 region has 14 residues. V was trimmed by 2 bases and J by 6 bases, leaving 11 bases between them. Germline V gene data show CDR1 as MNHNY and CDR2 as SVGAGI (reference sequence). The CDR3 is CASSYESTGQPQHF. The CDR3 region has the DNA TGTGCCAGCAGTTACGAGTCGACGGGTCAGCCCCAGCATTTT.

This clonotype was observed a few times. The chain has TRBV20-1 and TRBJ1-1, with a tentative D call TRBD1 (6 bases). Germline lookup yields CDR1 DFQATT and CDR2 SNEGSKA (reference sequence). This CDR3 is built from 18 residues. CDR3 residues: CNADPSGTPFIVNTEAFF. In DNA form, the CDR3 reads TGCAATGCCGACCCCTCCGGGACACCATTTATCGTGAACACTGAAGCTTTCTTT.

The rearrangement links TRBV19 to TRBJ2-3; the D gene is possibly TRBD2 (6 bases). This CDR3 is 14 amino acids long. Trimming removed 4 bases from V and 8 bases from J, with 16 bases in between. The germline gives CDR1 LNHDA, CDR2 SQIVND (reference sequence). The CDR3 bases are TGTGCCAGTAGTACCTCGGGAGATACGGTTACGCAGTATTTT. Protein: CASSTSGDTVTQYF. The full variable domain, with the rest looked up from reference TRBV19 and TRBJ2-3, is DGGITQSPKYLFRKEGQNVTLSCEQNLNHDAMYWYRQDPGQGLRLIYYSQIVNDFQKGDIAEGYSVSREKKESFPLTVTSAQKNPTAFYLCASSTSGDTVTQYFGPGTRLTVL.

The sample holds many counts of this clonotype. This chain uses TRBV6-5 with TRBJ1-1, with D unresolved. Trimming took 2 bases from V and 1 from J, leaving 11 bases between them. Germline V CDR1 and CDR2: MNHEY, SVGAGI. This CDR3 spans 15 amino acids. The CDR3 DNA sequence: TGTGCCAGCAGTTACGAGAGCGGGCCGAACACTGAAGCTTTCTTT. Protein product: CASSYESGPNTEAFF.